The clone carrying this T cell receptor beta chain was seen a handful of times. The entry originates in a study of blood T cell repertoires in COVID-19. CDR1 is SEHNR, CDR2 FQNEAQ, per germline (reference sequence). This CDR3 region has 11 residues. V was clipped by 11 bases and J by 3 bases, with 11 bases between them. Sequencing used immunoSEQ multiplex PCR; TCRdb keeps in-frame clones, though not all of them. The sample includes approximately 100,000 clones, approximately 86% of them seen just once. V usage is TRBV7-9 and J usage is TRBJ2-7; the D is unclear. Source material: PBMCs or T cells enriched from blood (not recorded which). This receptor was identified in a woman in her forties or fifties who had recovered from COVID-19. The CDR3 DNA is TGTGCCGGTGGCACCCTCTACGAGCAGTACTTC. This encodes CAGGTLYEQYF.